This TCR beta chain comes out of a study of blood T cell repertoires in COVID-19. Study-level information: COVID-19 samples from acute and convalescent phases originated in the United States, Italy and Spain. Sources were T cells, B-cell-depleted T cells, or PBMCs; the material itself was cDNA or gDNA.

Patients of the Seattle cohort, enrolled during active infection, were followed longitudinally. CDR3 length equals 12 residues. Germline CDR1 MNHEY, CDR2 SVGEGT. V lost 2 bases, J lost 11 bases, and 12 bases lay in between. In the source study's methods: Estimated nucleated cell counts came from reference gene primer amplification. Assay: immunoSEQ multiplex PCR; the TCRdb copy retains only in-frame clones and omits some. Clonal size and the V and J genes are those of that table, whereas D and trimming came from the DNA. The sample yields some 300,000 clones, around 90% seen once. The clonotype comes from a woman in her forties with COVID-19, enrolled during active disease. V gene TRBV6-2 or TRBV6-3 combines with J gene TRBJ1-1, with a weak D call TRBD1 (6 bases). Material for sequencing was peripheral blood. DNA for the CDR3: TGTGCCAGCAGTTACGGGACACGACGGGCTTTCTTT. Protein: CASSYGTRRAFF.